This T cell receptor (beta chain) was profiled in a study of cytomegalovirus exposure and HLA in healthy donors. Across the whole study: Caucasian-associated ancestry cluster membership applied to about 77% of about 370 genotyped donors.

Note on this clone: Its target is not known.

Trimming pared 7 bases from V and 5 bases from J, leaving 17 bases between. The CDR3 spans 15 residues. Germline assignment: CDR1 MNHNY and CDR2 SVGAGI (reference sequence). The study, taken as a whole, reports: TCR sequences were mostly rare, though some public TCRs occurred in many donors.

The PCR ran on 60 Vbeta and 13 Jbeta primers. Here immunoSEQ multiplex PCR was the method, and the copy in TCRdb shows in-frame clones only, minus some. The sample carries 130,000 or so clones, more than 70% recorded once. The source of this sequence is a woman aged 25 to 39 in good health and CMV-seropositive. Material for sequencing was PBMCs. The chain uses TRBV6-6 and TRBJ1-4, with a weak D call TRBD1 (5 bases). This CDR3 is CASTSAGLSNEKLFF. DNA for the CDR3: TGTGCCAGCACCTCCGCGGGGCTAAGCAATGAAAAACTGTTTTTT.